This T cell receptor beta chain was retrieved from a study of shared clonotypes between healthy human individuals. Study at large: The plates for each donor numbered three CD4 naive, three CD4 memory, two CD8 naive and one CD8 memory.

Naive CD8 cells lacked CD45RO, underwent positive selection for CCR7 and left out terminally differentiated effector memory CD45RA+ cells. Broader study findings: A reduction in generation probabilities was seen for non-shared clonotypes relative to those shared by all four donors.

V was cut by 1 base and J by 4 bases, with 15 bases left in between. CDR3 length: 16 amino acids. From germline, CDR1 is SGHTA and CDR2 FQGNSA. Worth noting for this clone: Its specificity is not known.

Data came from immunoSEQ multiplex PCR; TCRdb stores just in-frame clones and leaves some out. The table includes 450,000 to 700,000 clones, nearly 97% detected once. The chain links TRBV7-2 to TRBJ2-3; maybe TRBD2 (6 bases). Sequencing was carried out using naive CD8+ T cells sorted from blood. The sequence came from a woman in her thirties in good health. The CDR3 DNA follows: TGTGCCAGCAGCTTAGTGCCTAGCGAGTTTTCAGATACGCAGTATTTT. This sequence encodes CASSLVPSEFSDTQYF.